This TCR beta chain was obtained from a study of T cells in Graves' hyperthyroidism and ophthalmopathy. Across the study: The blood sample was taken at first diagnosis, before treatment began.

This clonotype was counted a single time. As yet, its antigen is unknown. Orbital computed tomography and thyroid ultrasound, together with serum TRAb and thyroxine and clinical symptoms, were used for diagnoses. The CDR3 sequence is 17 residues long. Germline lookup yields CDR1 LGHNA and CDR2 YNFKEQ. V lost 1 base to trimming and J lost 5 bases; unmatched junction nucleotides: 7. Study results and caveats: In validation, the model predicted ophthalmopathy. These predictions came a median approximately six months before onset.

Using RNA transcripts as the source, TCR beta CDR3 regions were amplified. HTBI primers drove first-round RT-PCR of the TCR CDR3. TCRdb recomputed calls from the multiplex PCR reads with MiXCR, one row per CDR3 protein. This repertoire shows 300,000 to 500,000 distinct CDR3 sequences, over 11% found once; its top ten account for 28%. Sequenced: blood. The source of this sequence is a man in his fifties with Graves' ophthalmopathy. The chain carries TRBV4-2 and TRBJ2-1; 11 nucleotides line up with TRBD1. The CDR3 DNA is TGTGCCAGCAGCCAAGTCCGCGGGACAGGGGGTAACAATGAGCAGTTCTTC. Encoded protein: CASSQVRGTGGNNEQFF.